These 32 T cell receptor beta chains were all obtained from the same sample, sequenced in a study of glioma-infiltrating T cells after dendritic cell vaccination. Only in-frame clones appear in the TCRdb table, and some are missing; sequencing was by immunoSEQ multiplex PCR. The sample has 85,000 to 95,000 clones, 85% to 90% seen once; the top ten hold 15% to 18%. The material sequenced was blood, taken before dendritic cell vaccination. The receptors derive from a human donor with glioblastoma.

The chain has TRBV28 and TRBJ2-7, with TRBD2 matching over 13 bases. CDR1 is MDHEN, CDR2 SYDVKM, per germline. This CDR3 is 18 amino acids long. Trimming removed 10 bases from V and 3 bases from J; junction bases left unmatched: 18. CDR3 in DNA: TGTGCCACCTCCGGGACTAGCGGGAAAGACCCCTCTCTCTACGAGCAGTACTTC. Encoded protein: CATSGTSGKDPSLYEQYF.

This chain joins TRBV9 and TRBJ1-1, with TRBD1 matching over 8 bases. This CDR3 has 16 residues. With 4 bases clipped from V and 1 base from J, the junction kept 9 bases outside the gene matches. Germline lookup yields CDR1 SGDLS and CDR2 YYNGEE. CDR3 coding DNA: TGTGCCAGCAGCCGACAGGGGTGGGGTAAGAACACTGAAGCTTTCTTT. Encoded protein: CASSRQGWGKNTEAFF. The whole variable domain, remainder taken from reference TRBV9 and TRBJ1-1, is DSGVTQTPKHLITATGQRVTLRCSPRSGDLSVYWYQQSLDQGLQFLIQYYNGEERAKGNILERFSAQQFPDLHSELNLSSLELGDSALYFCASSRQGWGKNTEAFFGQGTRLTVV.

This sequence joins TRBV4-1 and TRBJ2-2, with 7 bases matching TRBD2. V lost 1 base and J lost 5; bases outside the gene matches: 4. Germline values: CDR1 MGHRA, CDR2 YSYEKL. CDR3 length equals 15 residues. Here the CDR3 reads CASSQGVGGTGELFF. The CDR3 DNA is TGCGCCAGCAGCCAAGGAGTCGGGGGGACCGGGGAGCTGTTTTTT.

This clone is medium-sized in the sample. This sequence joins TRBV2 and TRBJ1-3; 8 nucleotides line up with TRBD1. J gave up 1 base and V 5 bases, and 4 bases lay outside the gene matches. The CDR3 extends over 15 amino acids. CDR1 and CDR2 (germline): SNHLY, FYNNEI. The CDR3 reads CASSIDRGSGNTIYF. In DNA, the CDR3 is TGTGCCAGCAGTATAGACAGGGGTTCTGGAAACACCATATATTTT.

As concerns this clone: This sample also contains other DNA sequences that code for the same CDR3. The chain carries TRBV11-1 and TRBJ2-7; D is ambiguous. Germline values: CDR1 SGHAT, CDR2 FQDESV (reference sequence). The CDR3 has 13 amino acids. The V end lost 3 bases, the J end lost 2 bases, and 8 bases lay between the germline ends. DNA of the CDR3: TGTGCCAGCAGCTTTGAGCTACCCTACGAGCAGTACTTC. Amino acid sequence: CASSFELPYEQYF.

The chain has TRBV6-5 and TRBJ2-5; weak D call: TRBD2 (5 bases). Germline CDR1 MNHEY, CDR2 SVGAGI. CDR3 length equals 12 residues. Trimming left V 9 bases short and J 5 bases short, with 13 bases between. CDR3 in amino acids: CASSSPGETQYF. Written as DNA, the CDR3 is TGTGCCAGTTCCTCCCCGGGGGAGACCCAGTACTTC.

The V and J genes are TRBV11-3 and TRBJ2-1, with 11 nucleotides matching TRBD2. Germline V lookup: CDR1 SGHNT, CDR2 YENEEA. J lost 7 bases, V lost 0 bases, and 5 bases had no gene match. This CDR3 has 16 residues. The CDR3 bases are TGTGCCAGCAGCTTAGAAGGGACTAGCGGAGGTAATGAGCAGTTCTTC. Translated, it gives CASSLEGTSGGNEQFF.

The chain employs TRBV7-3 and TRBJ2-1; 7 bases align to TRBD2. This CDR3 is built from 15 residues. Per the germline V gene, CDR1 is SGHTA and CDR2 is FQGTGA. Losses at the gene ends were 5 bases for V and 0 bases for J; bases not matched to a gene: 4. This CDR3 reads CASSRGSPSYNEQFF. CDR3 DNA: TGTGCCAGCAGCCGCGGGAGCCCCTCCTACAATGAGCAGTTCTTC. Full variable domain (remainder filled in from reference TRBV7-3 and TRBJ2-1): GAGVSQTPSNKVTEKGKYVELRCDPISGHTALYWYRQSLGQGPEFLIYFQGTGAADDSGLPNDRFFAVRPEGSVSTLKIQRTERGDSAVYLCASSRGSPSYNEQFFGPGTRLTVL.

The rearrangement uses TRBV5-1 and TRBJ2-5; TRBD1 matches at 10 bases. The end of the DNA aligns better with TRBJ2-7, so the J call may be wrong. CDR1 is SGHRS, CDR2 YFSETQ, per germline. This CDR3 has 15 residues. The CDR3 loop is CASSLGTGGTYEQYF. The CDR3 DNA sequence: TGCGCCAGCAGCTTGGGGACAGGGGGGACCTACGAGCAGTACTTC.

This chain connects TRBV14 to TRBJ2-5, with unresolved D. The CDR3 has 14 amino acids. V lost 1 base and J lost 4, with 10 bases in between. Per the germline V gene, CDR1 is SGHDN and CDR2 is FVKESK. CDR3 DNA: TGTGCCAGCAGCCAAGCCCCCCCAGGAGAGACCCAGTACTTC. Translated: CASSQAPPGETQYF.

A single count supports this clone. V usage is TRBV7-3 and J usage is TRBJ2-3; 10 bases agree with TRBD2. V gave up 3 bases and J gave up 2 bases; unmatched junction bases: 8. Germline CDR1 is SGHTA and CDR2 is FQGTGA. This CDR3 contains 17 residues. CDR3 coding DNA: TGTGCCAGCAGCTTGTCAGCGGGAGGGCCCTCCACAGATACGCAGTATTTT. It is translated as CASSLSAGGPSTDTQYF. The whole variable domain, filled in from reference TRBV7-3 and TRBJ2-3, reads GAGVSQTPSNKVTEKGKYVELRCDPISGHTALYWYRQSLGQGPEFLIYFQGTGAADDSGLPNDRFFAVRPEGSVSTLKIQRTERGDSAVYLCASSLSAGGPSTDTQYFGPGTRLTVL.

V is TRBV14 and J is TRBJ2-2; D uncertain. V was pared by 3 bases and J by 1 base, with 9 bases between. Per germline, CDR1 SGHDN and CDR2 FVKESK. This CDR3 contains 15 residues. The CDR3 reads CASSHRHMNTGELFF. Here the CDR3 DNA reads TGTGCCAGCAGCCACCGACATATGAACACCGGGGAGCTGTTTTTT. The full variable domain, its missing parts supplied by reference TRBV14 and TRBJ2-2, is EAGVTQFPSHSVIEKGQTVTLRCDPISGHDNLYWYRRVMGKEIKFLLHFVKESKQDESGMPNNRFLAERTGGTYSTLKVQPAELEDSGVYFCASSHRHMNTGELFFGEGSRLTVL.

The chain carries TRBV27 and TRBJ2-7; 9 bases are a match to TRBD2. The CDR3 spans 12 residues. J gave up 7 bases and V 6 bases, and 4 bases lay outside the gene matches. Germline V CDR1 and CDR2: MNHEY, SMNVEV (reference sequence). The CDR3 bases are TGTGCCAGCAGGCTCCTAGCGGGGGAGCAGTACTTC. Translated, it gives CASRLLAGEQYF.

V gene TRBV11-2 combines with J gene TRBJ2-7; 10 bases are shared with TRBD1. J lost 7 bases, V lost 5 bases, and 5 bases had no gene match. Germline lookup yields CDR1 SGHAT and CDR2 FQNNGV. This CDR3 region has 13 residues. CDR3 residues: CASSLGQGSEQYF. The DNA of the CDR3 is TGTGCCAGCAGCCTGGGACAGGGGAGTGAGCAGTACTTC.

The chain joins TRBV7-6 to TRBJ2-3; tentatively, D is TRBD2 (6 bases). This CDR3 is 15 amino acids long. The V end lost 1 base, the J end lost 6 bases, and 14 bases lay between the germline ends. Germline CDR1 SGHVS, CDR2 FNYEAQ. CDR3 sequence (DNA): TGTGCCAGCAGCTTAGTCCTGGCTGGGGGGGATACGCAGTATTTT. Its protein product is CASSLVLAGGDTQYF. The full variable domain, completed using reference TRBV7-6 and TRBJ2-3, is GAGVSQSPRYKVTKRGQDVALRCDPISGHVSLYWYRQALGQGPEFLTYFNYEAQQDKSGLPNDRFSAERPEGSISTLTIQRTEQRDSAMYRCASSLVLAGGDTQYFGPGTRLTVL.

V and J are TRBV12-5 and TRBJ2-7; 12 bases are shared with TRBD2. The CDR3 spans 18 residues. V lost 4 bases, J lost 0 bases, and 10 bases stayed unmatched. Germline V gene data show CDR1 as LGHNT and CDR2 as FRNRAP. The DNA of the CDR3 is TGTGCTAGTGGTTCCGGACTAGCGGGGTACCCCAACTCCTACGAGCAGTACTTC. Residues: CASGSGLAGYPNSYEQYF.

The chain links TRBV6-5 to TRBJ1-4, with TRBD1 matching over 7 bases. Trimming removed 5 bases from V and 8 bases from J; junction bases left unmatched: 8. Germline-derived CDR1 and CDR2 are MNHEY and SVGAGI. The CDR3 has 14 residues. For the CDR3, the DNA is TGTGCCAGCAGTAGACAGGGAGGAGAAGAAAAACTGTTTTTT. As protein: CASSRQGGEEKLFF.

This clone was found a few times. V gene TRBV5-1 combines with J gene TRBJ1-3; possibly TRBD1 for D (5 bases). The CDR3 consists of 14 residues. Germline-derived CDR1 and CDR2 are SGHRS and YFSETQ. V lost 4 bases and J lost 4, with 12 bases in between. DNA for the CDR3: TGCGCCAGCAGCCAGACAGTGACGGGAAACACCATATATTTT. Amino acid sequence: CASSQTVTGNTIYF.

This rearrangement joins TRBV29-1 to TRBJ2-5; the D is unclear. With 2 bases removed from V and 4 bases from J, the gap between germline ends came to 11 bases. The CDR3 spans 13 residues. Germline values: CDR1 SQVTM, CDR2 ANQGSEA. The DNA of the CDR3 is TGCAGCGTTGAAAAACAGAACCTAGAGACCCAGTACTTC. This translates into CSVEKQNLETQYF.

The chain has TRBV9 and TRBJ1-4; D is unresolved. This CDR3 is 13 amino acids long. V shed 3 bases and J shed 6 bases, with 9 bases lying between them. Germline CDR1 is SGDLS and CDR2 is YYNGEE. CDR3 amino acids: CASSATRDEKLFF. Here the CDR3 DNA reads TGTGCCAGCAGCGCGACGAGGGATGAAAAACTGTTTTTT.

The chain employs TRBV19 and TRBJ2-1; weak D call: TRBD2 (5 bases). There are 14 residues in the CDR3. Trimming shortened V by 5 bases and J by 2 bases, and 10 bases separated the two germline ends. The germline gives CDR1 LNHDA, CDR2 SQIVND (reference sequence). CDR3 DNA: TGTGCCAGTAGTGCCCGGGGTACCTACAATGAGCAGTTCTTC. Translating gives CASSARGTYNEQFF.

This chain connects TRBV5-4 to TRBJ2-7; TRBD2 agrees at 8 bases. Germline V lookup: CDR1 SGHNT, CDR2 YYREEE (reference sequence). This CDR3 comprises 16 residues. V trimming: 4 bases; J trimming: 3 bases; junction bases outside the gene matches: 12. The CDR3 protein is CASSLAGGAPYYEQYF. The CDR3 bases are TGTGCCAGCAGCCTTGCCGGGGGGGCCCCATACTACGAGCAGTACTTC.

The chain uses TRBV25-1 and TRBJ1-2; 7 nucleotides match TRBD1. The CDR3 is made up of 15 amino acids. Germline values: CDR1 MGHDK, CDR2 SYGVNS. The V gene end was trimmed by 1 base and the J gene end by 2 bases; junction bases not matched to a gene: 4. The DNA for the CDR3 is TGTGCCAGCAGTGAATCGGACAGGCCGAACTATGGCTACACCTTC. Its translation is CASSESDRPNYGYTF.

The CDR3 DNA reads as TGTGCCAGCAGCTTAAACTCTTACTCCTCGAACACTGAAGCTTTCTTT. Translated: CASSLNSYSSNTEAFF. V gene TRBV7-2 combines with J gene TRBJ1-1; D call uncertain. The CDR3 contains 16 residues. V was clipped by 2 bases and J by 1 base, with 14 bases between them. Per germline, CDR1 SGHTA and CDR2 FQGNSA. Full variable domain (remainder filled in from reference TRBV7-2 and TRBJ1-1): GAGVSQSPSNKVTEKGKDVELRCDPISGHTALYWYRQSLGQGLEFLIYFQGNSAPDKSGLPSDRFSAERTGGSVSTLTIQRTQQEDSAVYLCASSLNSYSSNTEAFFGQGTRLTVV.

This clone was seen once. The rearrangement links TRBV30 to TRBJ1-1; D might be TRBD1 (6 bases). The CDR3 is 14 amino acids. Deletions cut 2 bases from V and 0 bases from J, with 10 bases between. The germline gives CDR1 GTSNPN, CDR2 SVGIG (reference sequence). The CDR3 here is CAWSRGGVNTEAFF. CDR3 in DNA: TGTGCCTGGAGTAGGGGGGGAGTGAACACTGAAGCTTTCTTT.

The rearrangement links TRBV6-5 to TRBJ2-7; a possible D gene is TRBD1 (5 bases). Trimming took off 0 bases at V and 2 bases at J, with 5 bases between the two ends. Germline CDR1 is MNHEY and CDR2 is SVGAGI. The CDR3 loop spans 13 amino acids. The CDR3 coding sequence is TGTGCCAGCAGTTACTCGGACACCTACGAGCAGTACTTC. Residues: CASSYSDTYEQYF.

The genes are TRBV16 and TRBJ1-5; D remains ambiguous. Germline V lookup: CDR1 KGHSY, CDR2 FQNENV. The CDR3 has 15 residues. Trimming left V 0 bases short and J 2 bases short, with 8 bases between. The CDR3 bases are TGTGCCAGCAGCCAATCGTTTGAGGGCAATCAGCCCCAGCATTTT. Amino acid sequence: CASSQSFEGNQPQHF.

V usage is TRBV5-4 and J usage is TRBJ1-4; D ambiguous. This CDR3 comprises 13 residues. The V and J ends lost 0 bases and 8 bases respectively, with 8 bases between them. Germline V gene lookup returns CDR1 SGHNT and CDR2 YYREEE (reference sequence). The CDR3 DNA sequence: TGTGCCAGCAGCTTGGCAGGAACAGAAAAACTGTTTTTT. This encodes CASSLAGTEKLFF.

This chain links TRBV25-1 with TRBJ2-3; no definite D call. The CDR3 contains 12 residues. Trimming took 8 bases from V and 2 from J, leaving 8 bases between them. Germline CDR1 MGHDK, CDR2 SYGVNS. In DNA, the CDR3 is TGTGCCAGCCGTTCCCCCACAGATACGCAGTATTTT. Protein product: CASRSPTDTQYF. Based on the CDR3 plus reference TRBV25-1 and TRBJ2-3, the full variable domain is EADIYQTPRYLVIGTGKKITLECSQTMGHDKMYWYQQDPGMELHLIHYSYGVNSTEKGDLSSESTVSRIRTEHFPLTLESARPSHTSQYLCASRSPTDTQYFGPGTRLTVL.

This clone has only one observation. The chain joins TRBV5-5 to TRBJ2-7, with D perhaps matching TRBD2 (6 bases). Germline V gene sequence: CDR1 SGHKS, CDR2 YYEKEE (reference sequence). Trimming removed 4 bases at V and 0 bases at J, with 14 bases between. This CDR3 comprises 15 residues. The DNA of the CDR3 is TGTGCCAGCAGCCTCAAGGAGGGGACCTCCTACGAGCAGTACTTC. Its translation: CASSLKEGTSYEQYF.

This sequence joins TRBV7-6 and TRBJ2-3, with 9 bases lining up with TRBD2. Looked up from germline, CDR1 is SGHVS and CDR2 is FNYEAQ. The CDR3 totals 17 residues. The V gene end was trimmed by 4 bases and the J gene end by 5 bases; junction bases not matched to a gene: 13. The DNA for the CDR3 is TGTGCCAGCAGCTGGAGGTTGGCGGGGGGGCCGTTAGATACGCAGTATTTT. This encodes CASSWRLAGGPLDTQYF.

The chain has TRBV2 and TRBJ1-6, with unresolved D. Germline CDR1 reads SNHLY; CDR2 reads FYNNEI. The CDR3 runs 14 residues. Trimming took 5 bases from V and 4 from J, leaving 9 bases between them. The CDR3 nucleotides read TGTGCCAGCAGTAGAGCAAGATATAATTCACCCCTCCACTTT. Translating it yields CASSRARYNSPLHF.